This TCR beta chain was identified during a study of blood T cell repertoires in COVID-19. Study-level information: Both acute and convalescent COVID-19 samples were obtained from the United States, Italy and Spain. Sources were T cells, B-cell-depleted T cells, or PBMCs; the material itself was cDNA or gDNA.

This CDR3 contains 12 residues. Per the germline V gene, CDR1 is MDHEN and CDR2 is SYDVKM. Between the trimmed V and J ends, which lost 3 bases and 8 bases, there was a span of 10 bases. Per the original data handling: Using reference gene primer amplification, nucleated cell counts were estimated. Measured with immunoSEQ multiplex PCR; TCRdb has only the in-frame clones, and not every one. V and J calls and clone size come straight from that table; D and trimming were deduced from the DNA. This table has about 140,000 clones, 84% appearing once. The chain joins TRBV28 to TRBJ1-2, with D unresolved. The sequenced sample consisted of peripheral blood. The sequence came from a woman aged 55-70 years with acute or convalescent COVID-19. The CDR3: CASSFNLGGYTF. The CDR3 coding sequence is TGTGCCAGCAGTTTTAATCTAGGCGGCTACACCTTC.